This T cell receptor beta chain derives from a study of Ad26.COV2.S vaccination and SARS-CoV-2 variants. Stated treatment: roughly 19 received Ad26.COV2.S at low or high dose, single or two shots; 5 received placebo; per-sample allocation not given. Repertoires come from day 63 after the first vaccine or placebo injection. Study-level results: It was found that vaccine and placebo recipients had similar non-spike TCR breadth.

Comments on this clone: The antigen is undetermined.

The assay was immunoSEQ multiplex PCR, and TCRdb's table has in-frame clones only and misses some. This table holds around 400,000 clones, under 90% found once. This CDR3 spans 14 amino acids. From germline, CDR1 is SEHNR and CDR2 FQNEAQ (reference sequence). V dropped 4 bases and J dropped 4 bases, with 13 bases sitting between them. The genes are TRBV7-9 and TRBJ1-2, with D perhaps matching TRBD1 (6 bases). The sequencing used peripheral blood, collected in a trial of Ad26.COV2.S vaccine versus placebo. This sequence was found in a person aged 18-60 years who received the Ad26.COV2.S COVID-19 vaccine or a placebo. This chain's CDR3 is CASSSRGPPYGYTF. The CDR3 region has the DNA TGTGCCAGCAGCTCCCGGGGGCCGCCCTATGGCTACACCTTC.